The 21 T cell receptor beta chains in this list originate from one sample, sequenced in a study of OX40 agonist ivuxolimab in advanced cancers. Measured with immunoSEQ multiplex PCR; TCRdb has only the in-frame clones, and not every one. The table records approximately 60,000 clones, roughly 87% of them present only once. This material consisted of CD4+ or CD8+ T cells sorted from blood, taken in a trial of the OX40 agonist ivuxolimab. All receptors come from an adult with an advanced solid tumor such as melanoma, head and neck, liver or kidney cancer.

Here the CDR3 DNA reads TGTGCCAGCAGCCAGTTTCTAGCGGGAGGGGAGCAGTACTTC. Translated, it gives CASSQFLAGGEQYF. This rearrangement joins TRBV14 to TRBJ2-7; 12 positions agree with TRBD2. The CDR3 has 14 amino acids. J gave up 7 bases and V 3 bases, and 4 bases lay outside the gene matches. CDR1 is SGHDN, CDR2 FVKESK, per germline.

V is TRBV4-1 and J is TRBJ2-4, with D tentatively TRBD2 (5 bases). Between the trimmed V and J ends, which lost 3 bases and 0 bases, there was a span of 15 bases. Per germline, CDR1 MGHRA and CDR2 YSYEKL. The CDR3 is 17 residues long. The CDR3 sequence: CASSQTLTDLAKNIQYF. CDR3 in DNA: TGCGCCAGCAGCCAGACCCTGACGGACTTAGCCAAAAACATTCAGTACTTC.

This chain links TRBV4-1 with TRBJ2-1, with D possibly matching TRBD2 (6 bases). The CDR3 contains 15 residues. Germline values: CDR1 MGHRA, CDR2 YSYEKL. V was shortened by 1 base and J by 5 bases, with 12 bases between the two germline ends. CDR3 sequence reads: CASSQGTISNNEQFF. The CDR3, as DNA: TGCGCCAGCAGCCAAGGGACTATATCTAACAATGAGCAGTTCTTC.

V and J are TRBV7-9 and TRBJ2-3; the D is unclear. The CDR3 extends over 12 amino acids. V was clipped by 4 bases and J by 3 bases, with 5 bases between them. Germline V gene lookup returns CDR1 SEHNR and CDR2 FQNEAQ (reference sequence). The DNA of the CDR3 is TGTGCCAGCAGCTCGGAAACAGATACGCAGTATTTT. Its translation is CASSSETDTQYF.

The J gene is TRBJ2-5, the V gene TRBV6-5; D uncertain. This CDR3 spans 14 amino acids. CDR1 MNHEY and CDR2 SVGAGI come from the germline V gene. Trimming took 7 bases from V and 5 from J, leaving 17 bases between them. In nucleotides, the CDR3 is TGTGCCAGCAAGGCGGCATCTTACAAGGAGACCCAGTACTTC. Its protein is CASKAASYKETQYF.

This clone was observed a single time. The chain is built from TRBV7-6 and TRBJ2-2, with 14 bases that match TRBD2. The trim removed 6 bases at V and 0 bases at J, leaving 3 bases unmatched. Germline V gene sequence: CDR1 SGHVS, CDR2 FNYEAQ. This CDR3 has 17 amino acids. The CDR3 is CASSPTSGGANTGELFF. The CDR3 DNA sequence: TGTGCCAGCAGTCCGACTAGCGGGGGGGCGAACACCGGGGAGCTGTTTTTT.

This chain's CDR3 is CASSQERGSPRELFF. In DNA, the CDR3 is TGCGCCAGCAGCCAAGAGAGAGGGAGCCCCCGGGAGCTGTTTTTT. The rearrangement links TRBV4-1 to TRBJ2-2; D may be TRBD2 (5 bases). The CDR3 consists of 15 residues. Germline CDR1 MGHRA, CDR2 YSYEKL. The germline V and J ends were trimmed by 0 bases and 9 bases, with 14 bases remaining between them.

The V call is TRBV29-1, the J call TRBJ1-2, with no clear D. The CDR3 is 10 residues long. Germline V CDR1 and CDR2: SQVTM, ANQGSEA. Trimming removed 7 bases from V and 8 bases from J, with 11 bases in between. The CDR3 here is CSDYWGGYTF. The CDR3 nucleotides read TGCAGCGACTATTGGGGAGGCTACACCTTC.

The chain has TRBV5-4 and TRBJ2-5; TRBD2 aligns across 10 bases. The CDR3 spans 16 residues. The germline gives CDR1 SGHNT, CDR2 YYREEE (reference sequence). V lost 6 bases to trimming and J lost 4 bases; unmatched junction nucleotides: 12. The CDR3 region is CASNARSSGSVETQYF. The CDR3 coding sequence is TGTGCCAGCAACGCTCGGTCTAGCGGGAGTGTAGAGACCCAGTACTTC.

As for this clone: The sample carries other DNA sequences with the same CDR3. The chain couples TRBV28 to TRBJ1-1; no clear D. Per germline, CDR1 MDHEN and CDR2 SYDVKM. This CDR3 comprises 11 residues. V lost 3 bases and J 6 bases, leaving 5 bases between the germline ends. The CDR3 loop is CASSFGAEAFF. For the CDR3, the DNA is TGTGCCAGCAGTTTTGGAGCTGAAGCTTTCTTT.

J is TRBJ2-5 and V is TRBV6-1; the D gene is possibly TRBD1 (6 bases). The germline V gene has CDR1 MNHNS and CDR2 SASEGT. CDR3 length: 16 amino acids. V was pared by 2 bases and J by 1 base, with 14 bases between. The DNA of the CDR3 is TGTGCCAGCAGTGAATTTGGACAGATGATCCAAGAGACCCAGTACTTC. It encodes CASSEFGQMIQETQYF.

This clone appeared once. The chain carries TRBV7-7 and TRBJ1-5; perhaps TRBD1 as D (5 bases). V lost 1 base, J lost 3 bases, and 19 bases lay in between. This CDR3 comprises 18 residues. CDR1 and CDR2 (germline): SSHAT, FNYEAQ (reference sequence). The CDR3 DNA reads as TGTGCCAGCAGCTTAGACTGCCCCCCGGTCAGGGCCAATCAGCCCCAGCATTTT. It codes for CASSLDCPPVRANQPQHF.

This clone was seen a handful of times. Additional DNA sequences in this sample encode the identical CDR3. V usage is TRBV11-2 and J usage is TRBJ1-1; D is unclear. The germline V and J ends were trimmed by 3 bases and 0 bases, with 5 bases remaining between them. Germline-derived CDR1 and CDR2 are SGHAT and FQNNGV. The CDR3 sequence is 13 residues long. CDR3 sequence: CASSFGLNTEAFF. DNA for the CDR3: TGTGCCAGCAGCTTTGGGTTGAACACTGAAGCTTTCTTT.

The chain has TRBV30 and TRBJ2-5, with D possibly matching TRBD2 (6 bases). This CDR3 has 12 residues. The ends were cut back, 1 base at V and 6 bases at J, with 9 bases in the middle. Per germline, CDR1 GTSNPN and CDR2 SVGIG (reference sequence). CDR3 in DNA: TGTGCCTGGAGTGAGGAGGGAAAGACCCAGTACTTC. This encodes CAWSEEGKTQYF.

This chain uses TRBV7-6 with TRBJ1-5, with 7 bases identical to TRBD1. The junction had 6 bases not matched to a gene; V was cut back by 5 bases and J by 5 bases. The length of the CDR3 is 14 residues. Germline lookup yields CDR1 SGHVS and CDR2 FNYEAQ. CDR3 nucleotides: TGTGCCAGCAGCCCTAGACAGGGTGATCAGCCCCAGCATTTT. Amino acids: CASSPRQGDQPQHF. Based on the CDR3 plus reference TRBV7-6 and TRBJ1-5, the full variable domain is GAGVSQSPRYKVTKRGQDVALRCDPISGHVSLYWYRQALGQGPEFLTYFNYEAQQDKSGLPNDRFSAERPEGSISTLTIQRTEQRDSAMYRCASSPRQGDQPQHFGDGTRLSIL.

J is TRBJ2-7 and V is TRBV6-4; TRBD2 agrees at 13 bases. Germline CDR1 MRHNA, CDR2 SNTAGT. CDR3 size: 18 residues. After removal of 6 bases from V and 2 bases from J, the junction contained 13 bases not matched to a gene. The chain's CDR3 is CASRVSGLAGVGTYEQYF. CDR3 sequence (DNA): TGTGCCAGCAGGGTATCAGGACTAGCGGGAGTCGGGACCTACGAGCAGTACTTC.

The chain uses TRBV18 and TRBJ2-1, with TRBD1 matching over 9 bases. This CDR3 has 14 residues. V dropped 1 base and J dropped 7; count of bases not matched to a gene: 2. CDR1 and CDR2 from the germline V gene are KGHSH and LQKENI. CDR3: CASSPLTGGNEQFF. The CDR3 nucleotides read TGTGCCAGCTCACCACTGACAGGGGGTAATGAGCAGTTCTTC.

The V gene is TRBV4-1, the J gene TRBJ2-1, with TRBD1 matching 12 bases. The length of the CDR3 is 17 residues. Germline lookup yields CDR1 MGHRA and CDR2 YSYEKL. J gave up 0 bases and V 4 bases, and 4 bases lay outside the gene matches. CDR3 loop: CASSPGTGGYSYNEQFF. In DNA form, the CDR3 reads TGCGCCAGCAGCCCCGGGACAGGGGGCTACTCCTACAATGAGCAGTTCTTC.

V is TRBV19 and J is TRBJ2-3; 9 bases map to TRBD2. Germline loops: CDR1 LNHDA, CDR2 SQIVND (reference sequence). J gave up 1 base and V 3 bases, and 5 bases lay outside the gene matches. The length of the CDR3 is 16 residues. Here the CDR3 reads CASSMGLAGRTDTQYF. The DNA for the CDR3 is TGTGCCAGTAGTATGGGCCTAGCGGGGCGCACAGATACGCAGTATTTT.

This chain connects TRBV11-3 to TRBJ2-5; 11 bases line up with TRBD2. This CDR3 has 16 amino acids. With 1 base clipped from V and 5 bases from J, the junction kept 6 bases outside the gene matches. The germline V gene has CDR1 SGHNT and CDR2 YENEEA. The CDR3 loop is CASSLGIAGGPETQYF. The CDR3 region has the DNA TGTGCCAGCAGCTTAGGGATAGCGGGGGGGCCGGAGACCCAGTACTTC. Looking up the rest from reference TRBV11-3 and TRBJ2-5 gives the full variable domain: EAGVVQSPRYKIIEKKQPVAFWCNPISGHNTLYWYLQNLGQGPELLIRYENEEAVDDSQLPKDRFSAERLKGVDSTLKIQPAELGDSAVYLCASSLGIAGGPETQYFGPGTRLLVL.

J is TRBJ1-2 and V is TRBV6-1, with a possible D match to TRBD1 (6 bases). CDR1 and CDR2 (germline): MNHNS, SASEGT. V lost 7 bases to trimming and J lost 3 bases, with 18 bases between them. The CDR3 is 15 residues long. Here the CDR3 reads CASKGIQGEDYGYTF. The DNA of the CDR3 is TGTGCCAGCAAAGGAATACAGGGAGAAGACTATGGCTACACCTTC.